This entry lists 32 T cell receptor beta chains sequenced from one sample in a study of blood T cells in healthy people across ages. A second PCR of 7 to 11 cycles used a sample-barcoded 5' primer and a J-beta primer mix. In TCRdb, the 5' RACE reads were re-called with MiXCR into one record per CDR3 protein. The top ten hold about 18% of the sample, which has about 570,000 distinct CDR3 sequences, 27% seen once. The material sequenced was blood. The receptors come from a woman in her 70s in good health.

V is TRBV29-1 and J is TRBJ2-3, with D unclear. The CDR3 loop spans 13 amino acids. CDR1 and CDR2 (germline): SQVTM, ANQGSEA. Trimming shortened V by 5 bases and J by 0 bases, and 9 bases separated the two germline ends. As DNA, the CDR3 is TGCAGCGTTATCATGGTTAGCACAGATACGCAGTATTTT. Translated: CSVIMVSTDTQYF.

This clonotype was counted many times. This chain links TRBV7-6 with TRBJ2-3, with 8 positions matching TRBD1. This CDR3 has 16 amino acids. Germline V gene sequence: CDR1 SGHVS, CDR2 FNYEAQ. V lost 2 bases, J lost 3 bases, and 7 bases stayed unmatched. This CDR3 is CASSLRQGLSTDTQYF. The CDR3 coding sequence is TGTGCCAGCAGCTTAAGACAGGGGTTGTCGACAGATACGCAGTATTTT.

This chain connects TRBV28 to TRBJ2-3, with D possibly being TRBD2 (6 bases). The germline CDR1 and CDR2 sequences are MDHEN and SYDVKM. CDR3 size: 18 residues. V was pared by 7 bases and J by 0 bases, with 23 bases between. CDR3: CASNPSSVGITSTDTQYF. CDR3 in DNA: TGTGCCAGCAACCCCTCTAGCGTGGGGATTACTAGCACAGATACGCAGTATTTT.

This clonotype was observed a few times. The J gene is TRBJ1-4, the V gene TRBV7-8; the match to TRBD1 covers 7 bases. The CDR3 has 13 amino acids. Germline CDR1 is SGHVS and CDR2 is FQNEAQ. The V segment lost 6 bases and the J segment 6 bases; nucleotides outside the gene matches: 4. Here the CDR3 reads CASRTQGDEKLFF. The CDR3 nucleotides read TGTGCCAGCAGGACTCAGGGGGATGAAAAACTGTTTTTT.

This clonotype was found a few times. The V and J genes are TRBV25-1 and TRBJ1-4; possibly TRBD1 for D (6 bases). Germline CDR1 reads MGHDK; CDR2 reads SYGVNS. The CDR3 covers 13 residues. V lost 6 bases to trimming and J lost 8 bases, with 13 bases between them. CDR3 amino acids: CASRRPGEEKLFF. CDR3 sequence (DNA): TGTGCCAGCAGAAGACCAGGGGAGGAAAAACTGTTTTTT.

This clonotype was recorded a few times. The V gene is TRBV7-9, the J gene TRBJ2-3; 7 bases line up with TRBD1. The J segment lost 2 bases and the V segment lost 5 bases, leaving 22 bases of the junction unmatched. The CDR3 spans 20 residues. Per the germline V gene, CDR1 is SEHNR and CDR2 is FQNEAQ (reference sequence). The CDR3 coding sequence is TGTGCCAGCAGCACCATGCAGGACAGGACTCCAAGGGGGAACACAGATACGCAGTATTTT. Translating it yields CASSTMQDRTPRGNTDTQYF.

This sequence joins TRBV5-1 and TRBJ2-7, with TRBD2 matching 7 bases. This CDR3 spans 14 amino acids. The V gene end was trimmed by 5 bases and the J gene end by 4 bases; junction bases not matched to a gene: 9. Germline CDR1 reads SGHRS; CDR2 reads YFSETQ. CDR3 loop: CASREGGDVYEQYF. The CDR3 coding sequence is TGCGCCAGCAGGGAGGGAGGGGATGTTTACGAGCAGTACTTC.

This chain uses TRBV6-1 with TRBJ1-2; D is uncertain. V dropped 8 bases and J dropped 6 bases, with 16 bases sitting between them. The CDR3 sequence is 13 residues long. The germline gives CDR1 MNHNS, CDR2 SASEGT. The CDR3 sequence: CASEFGASHGYTF. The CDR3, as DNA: TGTGCCAGCGAGTTTGGAGCAAGCCATGGCTACACCTTC.

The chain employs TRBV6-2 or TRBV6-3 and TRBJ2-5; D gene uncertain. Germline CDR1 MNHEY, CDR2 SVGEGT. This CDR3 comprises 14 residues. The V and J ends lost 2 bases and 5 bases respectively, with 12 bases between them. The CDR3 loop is CASSYRAKSETQYF. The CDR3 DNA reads TGTGCCAGCAGTTACCGCGCCAAATCCGAGACCCAGTACTTC.

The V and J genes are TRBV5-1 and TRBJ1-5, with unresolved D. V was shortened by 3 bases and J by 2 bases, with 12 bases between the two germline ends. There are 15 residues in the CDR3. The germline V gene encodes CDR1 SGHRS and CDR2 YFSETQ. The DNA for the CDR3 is TGCGCCAGCAGCTCGGCACCATCGGGCAATCAGCCCCAGCATTTT. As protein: CASSSAPSGNQPQHF.

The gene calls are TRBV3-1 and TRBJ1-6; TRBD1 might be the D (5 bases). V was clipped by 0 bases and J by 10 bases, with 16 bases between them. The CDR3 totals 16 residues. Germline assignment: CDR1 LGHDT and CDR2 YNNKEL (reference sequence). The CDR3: CASSQDGALGGSPLHF. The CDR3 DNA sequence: TGTGCCAGCAGCCAAGATGGTGCCCTTGGGGGATCACCCCTCCACTTT.

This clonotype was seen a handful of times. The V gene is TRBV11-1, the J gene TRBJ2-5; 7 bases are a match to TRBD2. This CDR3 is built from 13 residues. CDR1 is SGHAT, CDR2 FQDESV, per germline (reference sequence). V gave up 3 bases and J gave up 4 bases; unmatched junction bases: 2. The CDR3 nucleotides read TGTGCCAGCAGCTTTGGGACTATAGAGACCCAGTACTTC. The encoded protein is CASSFGTIETQYF.

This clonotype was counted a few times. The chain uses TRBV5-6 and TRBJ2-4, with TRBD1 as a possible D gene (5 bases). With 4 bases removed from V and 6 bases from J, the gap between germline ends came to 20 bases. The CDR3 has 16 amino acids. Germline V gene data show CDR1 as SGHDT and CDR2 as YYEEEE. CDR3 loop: CASSDSLQEPRNIQYF. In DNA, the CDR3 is TGTGCCAGCAGCGATAGCCTACAGGAACCCAGAAACATTCAGTACTTC.

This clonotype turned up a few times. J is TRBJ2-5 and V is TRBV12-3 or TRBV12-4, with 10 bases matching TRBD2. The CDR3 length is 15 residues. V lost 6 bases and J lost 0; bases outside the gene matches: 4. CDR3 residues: CASRVAGGYQETQYF. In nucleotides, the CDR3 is TGTGCCAGCAGGGTAGCGGGGGGCTACCAAGAGACCCAGTACTTC.

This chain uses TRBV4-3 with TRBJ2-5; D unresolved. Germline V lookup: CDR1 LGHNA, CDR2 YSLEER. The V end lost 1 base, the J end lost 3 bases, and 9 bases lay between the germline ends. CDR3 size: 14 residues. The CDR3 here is CASSQVEEKETQYF. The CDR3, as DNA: TGCGCCAGCAGCCAAGTAGAGGAGAAAGAGACCCAGTACTTC.

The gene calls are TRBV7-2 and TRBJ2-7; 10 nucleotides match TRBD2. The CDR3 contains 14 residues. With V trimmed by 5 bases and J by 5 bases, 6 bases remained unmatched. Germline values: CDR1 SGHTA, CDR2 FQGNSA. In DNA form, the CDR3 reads TGTGCCAGCAGCCCGACACTAGCGGGGAACGAGCAGTACTTC. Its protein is CASSPTLAGNEQYF.

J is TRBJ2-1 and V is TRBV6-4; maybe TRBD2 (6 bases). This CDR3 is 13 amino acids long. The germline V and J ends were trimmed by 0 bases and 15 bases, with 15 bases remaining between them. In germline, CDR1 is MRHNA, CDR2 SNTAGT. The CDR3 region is CASSDSVAAPRFF. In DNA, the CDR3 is TGTGCCAGCAGTGACTCGGTAGCGGCTCCCCGGTTCTTC.

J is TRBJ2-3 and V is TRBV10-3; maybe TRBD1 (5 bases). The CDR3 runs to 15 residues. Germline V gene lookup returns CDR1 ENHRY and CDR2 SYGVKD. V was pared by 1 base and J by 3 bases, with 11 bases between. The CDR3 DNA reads TGTGCCATCAGTGAGTTTAAGGGGTTAACAGATACGCAGTATTTT. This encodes CAISEFKGLTDTQYF.

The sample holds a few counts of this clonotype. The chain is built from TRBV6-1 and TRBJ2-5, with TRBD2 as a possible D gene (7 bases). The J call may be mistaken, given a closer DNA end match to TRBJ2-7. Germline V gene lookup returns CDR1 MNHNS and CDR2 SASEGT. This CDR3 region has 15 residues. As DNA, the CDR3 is TGTGCCGCCCGAGGGGGGGGTACAGGGTACTACGAGCAGTACTTC. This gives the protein CAARGGGTGYYEQYF.

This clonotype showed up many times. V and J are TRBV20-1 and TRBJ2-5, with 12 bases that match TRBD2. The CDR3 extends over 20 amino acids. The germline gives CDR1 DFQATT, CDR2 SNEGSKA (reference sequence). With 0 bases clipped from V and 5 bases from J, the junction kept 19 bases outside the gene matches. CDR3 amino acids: CSARDRAWTSGAVGFETQYF. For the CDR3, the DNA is TGCAGTGCTAGAGATCGAGCTTGGACTAGCGGGGCGGTAGGTTTTGAGACCCAGTACTTC.

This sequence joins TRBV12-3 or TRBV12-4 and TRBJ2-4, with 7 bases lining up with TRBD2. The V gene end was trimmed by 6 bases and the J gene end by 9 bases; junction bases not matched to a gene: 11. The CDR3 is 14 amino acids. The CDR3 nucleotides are TGTGCCAGCAGCCGCACCCAGGGCGGGAGCATTCAGTACTTC. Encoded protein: CASSRTQGGSIQYF.

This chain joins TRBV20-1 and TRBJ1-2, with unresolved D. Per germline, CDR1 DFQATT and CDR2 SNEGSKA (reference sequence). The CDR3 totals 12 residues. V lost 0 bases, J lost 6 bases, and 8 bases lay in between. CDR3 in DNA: TGCAGTGCTAGAGATATAAATCATGGCTACACCTTC. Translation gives CSARDINHGYTF.

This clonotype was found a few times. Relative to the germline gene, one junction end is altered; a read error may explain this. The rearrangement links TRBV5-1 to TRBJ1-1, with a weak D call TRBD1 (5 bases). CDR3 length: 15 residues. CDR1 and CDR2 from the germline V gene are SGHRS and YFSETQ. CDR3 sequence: CASSSLGTRNTGAFF. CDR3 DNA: TGCGCCAGCAGCTCCCTCGGGACTAGGAACACTGGAGCTTTCTTT.

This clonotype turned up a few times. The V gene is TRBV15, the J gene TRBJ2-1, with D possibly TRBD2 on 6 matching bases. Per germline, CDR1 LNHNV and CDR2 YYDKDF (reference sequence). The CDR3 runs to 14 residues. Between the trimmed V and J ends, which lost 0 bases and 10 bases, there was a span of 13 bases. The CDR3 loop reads CATSRDRIAGEQFF. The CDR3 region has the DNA TGTGCCACCAGCAGAGATCGAATTGCGGGAGAGCAGTTCTTC. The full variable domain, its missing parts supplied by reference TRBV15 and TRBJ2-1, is DAMVIQNPRYQVTQFGKPVTLSCSQTLNHNVMYWYQQKSSQAPKLLFHYYDKDFNNEADTPDNFQSRRPNTSFCFLDIRSPGLGDTAMYLCATSRDRIAGEQFFGPGTRLTVL.

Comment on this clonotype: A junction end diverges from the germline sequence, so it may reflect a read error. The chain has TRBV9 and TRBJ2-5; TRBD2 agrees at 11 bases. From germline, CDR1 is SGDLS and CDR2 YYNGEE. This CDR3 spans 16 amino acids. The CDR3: CASSEASGGFQETQHF. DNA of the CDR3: TGTGCCAGCAGCGAGGCTAGCGGGGGGTTCCAAGAGACCCAGCACTTC.

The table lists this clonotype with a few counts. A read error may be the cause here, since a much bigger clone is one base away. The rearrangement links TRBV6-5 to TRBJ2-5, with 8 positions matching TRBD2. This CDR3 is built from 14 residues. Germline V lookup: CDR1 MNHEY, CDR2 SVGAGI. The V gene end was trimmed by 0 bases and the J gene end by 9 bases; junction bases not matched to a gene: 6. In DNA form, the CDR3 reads TGTGCCAGCAGTTACTCCGGGGGGGCTGAGGCCCAGTACTTC. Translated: CASSYSGGAEAQYF.

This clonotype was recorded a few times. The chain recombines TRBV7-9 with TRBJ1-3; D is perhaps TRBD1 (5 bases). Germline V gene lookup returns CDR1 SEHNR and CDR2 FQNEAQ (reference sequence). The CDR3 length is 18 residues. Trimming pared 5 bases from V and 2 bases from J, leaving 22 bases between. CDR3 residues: CASSLLGTPPSPGNTIYF. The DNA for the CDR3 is TGTGCCAGCAGCCTACTAGGGACCCCTCCGAGCCCTGGAAACACCATATATTTT.

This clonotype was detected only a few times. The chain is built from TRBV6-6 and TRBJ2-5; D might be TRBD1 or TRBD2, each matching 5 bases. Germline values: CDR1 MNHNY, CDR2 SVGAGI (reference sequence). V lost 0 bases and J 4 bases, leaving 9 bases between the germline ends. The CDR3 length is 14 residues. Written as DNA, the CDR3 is TGTGCCAGCAGTTACTCGAAGGGGAGAGAGACCCAGTACTTC. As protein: CASSYSKGRETQYF.

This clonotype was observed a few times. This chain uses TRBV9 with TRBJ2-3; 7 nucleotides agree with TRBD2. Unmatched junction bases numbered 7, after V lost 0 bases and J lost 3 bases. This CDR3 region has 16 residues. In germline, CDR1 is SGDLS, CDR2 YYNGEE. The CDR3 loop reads CASSVGRTSGTDTQYF. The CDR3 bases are TGTGCCAGCAGCGTAGGGCGGACTAGTGGAACAGATACGCAGTATTTT.

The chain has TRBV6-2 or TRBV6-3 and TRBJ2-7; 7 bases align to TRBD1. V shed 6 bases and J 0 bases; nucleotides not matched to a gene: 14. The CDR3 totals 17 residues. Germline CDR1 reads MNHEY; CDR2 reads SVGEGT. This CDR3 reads CASSPGTNRGFSYEQYF. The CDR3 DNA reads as TGTGCCAGCAGCCCCGGGACCAACAGGGGATTCTCCTACGAGCAGTACTTC.

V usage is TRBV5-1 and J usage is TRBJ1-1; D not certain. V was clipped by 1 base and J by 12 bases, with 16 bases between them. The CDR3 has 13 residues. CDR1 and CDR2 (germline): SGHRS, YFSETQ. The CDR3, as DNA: TGCGCCAGCAGCTTGTCTGGAGAATTGGAAACTTTCTTT. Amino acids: CASSLSGELETFF. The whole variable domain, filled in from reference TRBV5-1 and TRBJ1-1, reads KAGVTQTPRYLIKTRGQQVTLSCSPISGHRSVSWYQQTPGQGLQFLFEYFSETQRNKGNFPGRFSGRQFSNSRSEMNVSTLELGDSALYLCASSLSGELETFFGQGTRLTVV.

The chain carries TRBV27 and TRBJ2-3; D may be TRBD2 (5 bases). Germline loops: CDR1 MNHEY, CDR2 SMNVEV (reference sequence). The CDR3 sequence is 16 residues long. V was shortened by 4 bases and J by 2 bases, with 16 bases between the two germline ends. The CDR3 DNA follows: TGTGCCAGCAGTTCCCGACTGGACTCCTACACAGATACGCAGTATTTT. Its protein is CASSSRLDSYTDTQYF.